This TCR beta chain was obtained from a study of liver allograft versus peripheral blood T cells. Study overall: Transplanted livers and recipients' peripheral blood had their T cell receptor repertoires compared. Overall study results and limits: As reported, T cell receptor repertoires inside liver allografts differed from those present in peripheral blood.

TCRdb re-derived calls from the reads in MiXCR, one entry per CDR3 protein. Of about 9,200 distinct CDR3 sequences in the sample, approximately 20% are singletons; the top ten hold approximately 1.5%. By share of the sample, this clonotype is medium-sized (0.01 to 0.1%). Its antigen is as yet unknown. The CDR3 has 14 amino acids. The V end was cut by 4 bases, the J end by 3 bases, with 12 bases between. The germline V gene has CDR1 KGHDR and CDR2 SFDVKD. This sequence originates from a human patient who had a liver transplant. Some T cells may be graft donor cells. This chain links TRBV24-1 with TRBJ2-7; D is tentatively TRBD1 or TRBD2 (5 bases each). CDR3 nucleotides: TGTGCCACCAGTGACCCCCGGGACGGCTACGAGCAGTACTTC. Its protein is CATSDPRDGYEQYF.